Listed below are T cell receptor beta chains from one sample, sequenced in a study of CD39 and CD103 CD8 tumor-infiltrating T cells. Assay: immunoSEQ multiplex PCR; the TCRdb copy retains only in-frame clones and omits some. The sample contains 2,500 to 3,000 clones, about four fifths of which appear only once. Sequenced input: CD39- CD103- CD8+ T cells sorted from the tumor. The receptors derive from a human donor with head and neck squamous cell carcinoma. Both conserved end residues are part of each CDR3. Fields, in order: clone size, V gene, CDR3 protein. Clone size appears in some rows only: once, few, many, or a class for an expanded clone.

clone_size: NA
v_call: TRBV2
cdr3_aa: CASSQLAGHQETQYF

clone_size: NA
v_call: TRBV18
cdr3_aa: CASSPYDGGAGYEQYF

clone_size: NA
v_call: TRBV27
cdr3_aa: CASSEGGPPSF

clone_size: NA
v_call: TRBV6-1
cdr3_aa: CASIPVDMYGYTF

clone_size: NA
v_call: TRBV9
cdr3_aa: CASSAHRGKDYGYTF

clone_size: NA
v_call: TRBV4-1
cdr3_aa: CASSQEREVLYEQYF

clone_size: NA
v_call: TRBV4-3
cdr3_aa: CASSQDKRGYEQYF

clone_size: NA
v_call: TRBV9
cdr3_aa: CASSVGGDRGYEQYF

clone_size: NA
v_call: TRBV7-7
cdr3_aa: CASSPGTESYEQYF

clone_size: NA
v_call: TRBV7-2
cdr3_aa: CASSFSGGDSYNEQFF

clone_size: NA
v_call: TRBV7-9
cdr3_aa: CASSLWTGEKLFF

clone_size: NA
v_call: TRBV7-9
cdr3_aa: CASSFLTDSTEAFF

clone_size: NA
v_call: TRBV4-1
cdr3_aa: CASSQESDTIFYEQYF

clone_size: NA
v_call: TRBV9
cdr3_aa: CASSVGGRASGGEETQYF

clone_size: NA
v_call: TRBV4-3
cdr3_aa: CASSQDITGYSNQPQHF

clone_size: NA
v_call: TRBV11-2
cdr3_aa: CASSLEPQGAYEQYF

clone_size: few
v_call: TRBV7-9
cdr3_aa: CASNDRGETQYF

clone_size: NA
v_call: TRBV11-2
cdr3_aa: CASSLGRGRGNEKLFF

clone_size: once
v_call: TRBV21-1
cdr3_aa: CASSPAGAEQETQYF

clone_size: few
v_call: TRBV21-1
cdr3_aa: CASSKGAGLAGGPATDTQYF

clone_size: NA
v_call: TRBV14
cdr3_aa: CASSRGYEQYF

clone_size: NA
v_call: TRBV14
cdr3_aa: CASSHGDRDLDTQYF

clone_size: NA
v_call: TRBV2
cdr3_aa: CASSSGTSGSYEQYF

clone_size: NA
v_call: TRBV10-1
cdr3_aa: CASSSGRGTEAFF

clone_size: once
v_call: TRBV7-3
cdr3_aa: CASSSGTSGGDTQYF

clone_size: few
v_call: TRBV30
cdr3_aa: CAWSVQGWAEAFF

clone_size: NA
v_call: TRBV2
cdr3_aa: CASGEDPSGNTIYF

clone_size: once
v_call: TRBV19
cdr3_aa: CASSPSGTGTLYEQYF